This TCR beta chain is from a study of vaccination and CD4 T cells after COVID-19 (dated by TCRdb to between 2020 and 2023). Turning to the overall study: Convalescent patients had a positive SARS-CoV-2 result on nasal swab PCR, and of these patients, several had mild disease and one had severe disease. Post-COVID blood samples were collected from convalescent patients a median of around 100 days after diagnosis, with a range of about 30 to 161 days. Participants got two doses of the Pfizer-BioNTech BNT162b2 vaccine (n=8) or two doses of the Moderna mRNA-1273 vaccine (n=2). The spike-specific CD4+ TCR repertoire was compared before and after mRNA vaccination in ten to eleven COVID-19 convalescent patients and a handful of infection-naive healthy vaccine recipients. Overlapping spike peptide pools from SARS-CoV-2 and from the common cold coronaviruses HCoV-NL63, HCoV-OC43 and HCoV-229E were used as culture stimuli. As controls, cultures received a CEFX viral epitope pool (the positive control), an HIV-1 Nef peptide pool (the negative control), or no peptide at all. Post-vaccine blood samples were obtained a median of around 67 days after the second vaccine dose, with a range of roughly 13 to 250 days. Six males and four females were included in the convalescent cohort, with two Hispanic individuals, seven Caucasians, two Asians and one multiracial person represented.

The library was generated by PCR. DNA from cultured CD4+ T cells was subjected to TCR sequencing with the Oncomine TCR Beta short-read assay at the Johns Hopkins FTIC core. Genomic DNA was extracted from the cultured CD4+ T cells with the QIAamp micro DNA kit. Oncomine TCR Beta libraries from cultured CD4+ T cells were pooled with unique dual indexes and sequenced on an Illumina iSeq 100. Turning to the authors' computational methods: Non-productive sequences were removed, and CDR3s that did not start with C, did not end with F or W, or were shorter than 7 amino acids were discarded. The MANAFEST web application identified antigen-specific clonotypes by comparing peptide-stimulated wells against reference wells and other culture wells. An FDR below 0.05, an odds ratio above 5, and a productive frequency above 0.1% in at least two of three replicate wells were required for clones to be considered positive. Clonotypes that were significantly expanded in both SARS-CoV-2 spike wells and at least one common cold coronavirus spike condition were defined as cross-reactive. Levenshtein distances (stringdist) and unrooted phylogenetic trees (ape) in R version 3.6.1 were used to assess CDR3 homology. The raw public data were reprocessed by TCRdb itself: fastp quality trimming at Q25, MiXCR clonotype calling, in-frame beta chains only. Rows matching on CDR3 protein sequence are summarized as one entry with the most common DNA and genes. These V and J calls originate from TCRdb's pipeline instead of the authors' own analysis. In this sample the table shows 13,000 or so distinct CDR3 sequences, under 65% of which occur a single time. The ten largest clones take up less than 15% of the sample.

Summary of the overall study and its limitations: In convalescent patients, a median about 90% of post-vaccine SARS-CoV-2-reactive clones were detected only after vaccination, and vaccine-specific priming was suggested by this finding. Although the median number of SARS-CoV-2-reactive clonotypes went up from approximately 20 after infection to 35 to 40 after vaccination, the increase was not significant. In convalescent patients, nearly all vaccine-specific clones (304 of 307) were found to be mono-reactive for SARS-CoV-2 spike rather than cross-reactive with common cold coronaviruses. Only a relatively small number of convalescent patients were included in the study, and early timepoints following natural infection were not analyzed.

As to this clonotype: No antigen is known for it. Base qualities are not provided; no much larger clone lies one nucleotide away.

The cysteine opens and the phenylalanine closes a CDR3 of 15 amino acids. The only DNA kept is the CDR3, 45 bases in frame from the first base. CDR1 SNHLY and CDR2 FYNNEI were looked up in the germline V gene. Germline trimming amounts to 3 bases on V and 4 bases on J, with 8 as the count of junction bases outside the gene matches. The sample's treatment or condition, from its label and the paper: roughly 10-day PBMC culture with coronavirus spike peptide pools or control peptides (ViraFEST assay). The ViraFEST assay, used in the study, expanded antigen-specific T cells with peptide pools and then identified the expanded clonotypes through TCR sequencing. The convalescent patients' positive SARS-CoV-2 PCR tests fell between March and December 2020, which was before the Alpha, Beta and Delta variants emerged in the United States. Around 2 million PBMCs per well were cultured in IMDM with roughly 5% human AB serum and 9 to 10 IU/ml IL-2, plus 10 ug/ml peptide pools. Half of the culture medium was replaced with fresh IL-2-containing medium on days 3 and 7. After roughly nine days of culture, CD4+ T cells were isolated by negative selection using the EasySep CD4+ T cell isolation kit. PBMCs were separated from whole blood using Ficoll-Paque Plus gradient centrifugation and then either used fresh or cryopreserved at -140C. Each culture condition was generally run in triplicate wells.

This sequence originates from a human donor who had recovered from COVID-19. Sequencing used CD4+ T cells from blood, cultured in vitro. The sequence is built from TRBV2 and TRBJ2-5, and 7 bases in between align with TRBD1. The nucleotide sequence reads TGTGCCAGCAGTGATCAGCAGGGGGTCCCAGAGACCCAGTACTTC. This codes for CASSDQQGVPETQYF.